This T cell receptor beta chain originates from a study of blood T cells in healthy people across ages. The study's findings and limits: Unsorted PBMCs blocked a conclusive comparison of naive and antigen-experienced cells.

Drawing of peripheral blood yielded ten milliliters from each donor. A second 7 to 11 cycle PCR used barcoded and J-beta primers. TCRdb redid the calling of the 5' RACE reads with MiXCR, one entry per CDR3 protein. The sample records 800,000 to 950,000 distinct CDR3 sequences, about 36% being singletons. About this clonotype itself: Its cognate antigen is unknown.

The CDR3 runs to 15 residues. The trim removed 5 bases at V and 7 bases at J, leaving 9 bases unmatched. The germline gives CDR1 DFQATT, CDR2 SNEGSKA (reference sequence). Sequenced sample: blood. The rearrangement links TRBV20-1 to TRBJ2-7, with 15 positions matching TRBD2. The receptor's source is a man younger than 30 in good health. CDR3 residues: CSAGRTSGGANEQYF. The DNA of the CDR3 is TGCAGTGCTGGTAGGACTAGCGGGGGGGCCAATGAGCAGTACTTC.